This T cell receptor (beta chain) is from a study of glioma-infiltrating T cells. Study-wide results and caveats: Tissue-blood divergence was below expectation in non-neoplastic patients, above in gliomas.

V lost 6 bases and J 8 bases, leaving 10 bases between the germline ends. Germline loops: CDR1 MNHNS, CDR2 SASEGT. The CDR3 spans 12 residues. The iRepertoire nested amplicon-rescue multiplex PCR amplified TCR alpha and beta CDR3s from RNA. One entry per CDR3 protein results from TCRdb running MiXCR on the multiplex PCR reads. This table has tens of thousands of distinct CDR3 sequences, 23% appearing once. At least ten counts were recorded for this clonotype. Antigen: not known. The source of this sequence is a human donor with low-grade glioma or glioblastoma, undergoing nonglioma brain surgery, or in good health (not recorded which). The sample was glioma tissue, nonneoplastic brain tissue, or PBMCs (not recorded which). The rearrangement joins TRBV6-1 to TRBJ1-4, with D possibly TRBD1 on 5 matching bases. The CDR3 nucleotides are TGTGCCAGCAGCCGCGGGGGAGAAAAACTGTTTTTT. Amino acid sequence: CASSRGGEKLFF.